This is a list of T cell receptor beta chains from one sample in a study of T cells in Graves' hyperthyroidism and ophthalmopathy. TCRdb analysed the multiplex PCR reads with MiXCR anew, one entry per CDR3 protein. The table lists approximately 560,000 distinct CDR3 sequences, around 45% of them singletons. The sample consisted of peripheral blood or thyroid tissue (not recorded which). The source of these receptors is a woman under 30 with Graves' hyperthyroidism. CDR3s include the opening cysteine and the closing phenylalanine or tryptophan. A D gene is named only where the DNA matches it firmly. Clone size is shown for a subset of rows, as once, few, many or a class of expanded clone.

j_call | d_call | v_call | clone_size | cdr3_nt | cdr3_aa
TRBJ2-2 | . | TRBV29-1 | . | TGCAGCGTTGAAGATTCGGGGCTGGAGAACACCGGGGAGCTGTTTTTT | CSVEDSGLENTGELFF
TRBJ1-1 | . | TRBV9 | many | TGTGCCAGCAGCGTAGGGCGGGGCGAAGCTTTCTTT | CASSVGRGEAFF
TRBJ1-1 | . | TRBV20-1 | . | TGCAGTGCTAGAAAAGGCACAGGGTGGCTAAACACTGAAGCTTTCTTT | CSARKGTGWLNTEAFF
TRBJ2-5 | . | TRBV7-6 | . | TGTGCCAGCAGCTTGGGCGGCGACATCCGAGAGACCCAGTACTTC | CASSLGGDIRETQYF
TRBJ2-7 | TRBD2 | TRBV7-9 | . | TGTGCCAGCAGCCATACGGCGGGAGGGCCGTGGGAGCAGTACTTC | CASSHTAGGPWEQYF
TRBJ1-2 | . | TRBV20-1 | . | TGCAGTGCTAGCATCCGGGAAGGGAGCTATGGCTACACCTTC | CSASIREGSYGYTF
TRBJ1-2 | TRBD1 | TRBV2 | . | TGTGCCAGCAGGGGACAGCGGGATACTAACTATGGCTACACCTTC | CASRGQRDTNYGYTF
TRBJ1-2 | . | TRBV6-6 | few | TGTGCCAGCAGTGAACGCCTGGACACTGACTATGGCTACACCTTC | CASSERLDTDYGYTF
TRBJ1-1 | . | TRBV29-1 | many | TGCAGCGTTGATCGGGGGAACACTGAAGCTTTCTTT | CSVDRGNTEAFF
TRBJ1-2 | . | TRBV9 | few | TGTGCCAGCAGGGCAGGAGGGGGGGCAGGGTATGGCTACACCTTC | CASRAGGGAGYGYTF
TRBJ2-7 | . | TRBV7-8 | few | TGTGCCAGCAGCTTCAGTCGGACTGGACCATACGAGCAGTACTTC | CASSFSRTGPYEQYF
TRBJ1-5 | . | TRBV6-6 | . | TGTGCCAGCAGTGCTACAGAGGCAAATCAGCCCCAGCATTTT | CASSATEANQPQHF
TRBJ2-7 | . | TRBV20-1 | once | TGCAGTGCTAGCGCTGCGGCCCTCTATGGCGAGCAGTACTTC | CSASAAALYGEQYF
TRBJ1-1 | TRBD1 | TRBV2 | many | TGTGCCAGCAGGCGGGACAGGGAAAACACTGAAGCTTTCTTT | CASRRDRENTEAFF
TRBJ1-5 | TRBD1 | TRBV6-4 | . | TGTGCCAGCGTGCGACAGGGAGATGGCAATCAGCCCCAGCATTTT | CASVRQGDGNQPQHF
TRBJ2-7 | . | TRBV7-3 | . | TGCGCCAGCAGCCAAGAGTTTCCAGTCGCCAACGAGCAGTACTTC | CASSQEFPVANEQYF
TRBJ2-3 | . | TRBV7-9 | few | TGTGCCAGCAGCTTAGGATTTGGCGAGGTCGATACGCAGTATTTT | CASSLGFGEVDTQYF
TRBJ2-3 | TRBD2 | TRBV5-6 | . | TGTGCCAGCAGCTCCTACGGACTAGCGGGAGACAGGGATACGCAGTATTTT | CASSSYGLAGDRDTQYF
TRBJ2-5 | . | TRBV5-1 | . | TGCGCCAGCAGCTTGGGGCACCTCGGAGAGACCCAGTACTTC | CASSLGHLGETQYF
TRBJ2-7 | TRBD1 | TRBV20-1 | . | TGCAGCGCATCCGGGACAGTGTCCTACGAGCAGTACTTC | CSASGTVSYEQYF
TRBJ2-7 | . | TRBV9 | few | TGTGCCAGCAGCTCCACCTACACGGGGAACTACGAGCAGTACTTC | CASSSTYTGNYEQYF
TRBJ2-7 | TRBD1 | TRBV5-1 | . | TGCGCCAGCAGCTTGGTGACAGGGACCGCCTCCTACGAGCAGTACTTC | CASSLVTGTASYEQYF